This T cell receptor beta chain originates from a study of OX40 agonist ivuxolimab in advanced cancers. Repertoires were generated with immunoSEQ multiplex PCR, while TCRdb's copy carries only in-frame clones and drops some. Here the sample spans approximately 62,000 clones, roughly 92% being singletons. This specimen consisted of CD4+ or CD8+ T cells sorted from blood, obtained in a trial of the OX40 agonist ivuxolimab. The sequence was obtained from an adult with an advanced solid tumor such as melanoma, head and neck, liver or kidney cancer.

Here the CDR3 reads CSVVTGGYNEQFF. CDR3 bases: TGCAGCGTTGTAACAGGGGGTTACAATGAGCAGTTCTTC. This chain joins TRBV29-1 and TRBJ2-1; TRBD1 aligns across 8 bases. The CDR3 is 13 residues long. Germline values: CDR1 SQVTM, CDR2 ANQGSEA. Germline trimming cut 4 bases from V and 4 bases from J; bases unmatched to any gene: 3.